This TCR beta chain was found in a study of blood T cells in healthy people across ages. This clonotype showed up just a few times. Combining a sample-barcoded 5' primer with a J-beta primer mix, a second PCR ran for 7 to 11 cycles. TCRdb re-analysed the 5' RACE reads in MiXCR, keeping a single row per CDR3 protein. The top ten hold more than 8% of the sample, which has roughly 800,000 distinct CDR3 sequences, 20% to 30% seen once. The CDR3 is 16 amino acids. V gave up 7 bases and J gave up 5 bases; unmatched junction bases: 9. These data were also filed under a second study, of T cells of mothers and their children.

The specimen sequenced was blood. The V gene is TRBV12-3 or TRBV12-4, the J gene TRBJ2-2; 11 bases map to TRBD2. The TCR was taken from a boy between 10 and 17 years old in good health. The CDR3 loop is CASTLSGRAWTGELFF. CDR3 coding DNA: TGTGCCAGCACGCTTAGCGGGAGGGCCTGGACCGGGGAGCTGTTTTTT.